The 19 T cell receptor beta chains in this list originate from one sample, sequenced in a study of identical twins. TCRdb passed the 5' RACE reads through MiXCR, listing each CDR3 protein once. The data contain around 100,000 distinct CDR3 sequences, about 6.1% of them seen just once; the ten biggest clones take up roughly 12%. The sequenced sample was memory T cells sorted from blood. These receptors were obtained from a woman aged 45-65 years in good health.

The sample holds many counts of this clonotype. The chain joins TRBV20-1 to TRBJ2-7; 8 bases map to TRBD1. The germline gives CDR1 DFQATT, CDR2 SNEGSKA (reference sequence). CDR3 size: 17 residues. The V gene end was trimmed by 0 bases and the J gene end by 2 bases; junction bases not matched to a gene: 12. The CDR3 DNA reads TGCAGTGCTAGAGATTCAGGGGGCCGATCCCCCCCCTACGAGCAGTACTTC. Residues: CSARDSGGRSPPYEQYF.

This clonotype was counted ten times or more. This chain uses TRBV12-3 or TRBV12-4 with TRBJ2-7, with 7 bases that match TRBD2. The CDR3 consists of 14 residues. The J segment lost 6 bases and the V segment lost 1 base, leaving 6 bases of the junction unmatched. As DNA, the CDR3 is TGTGCCAGCAGTTTAGAGTGGGAGGGCGGCGAGCAGTACGTC. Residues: CASSLEWEGGEQYV.

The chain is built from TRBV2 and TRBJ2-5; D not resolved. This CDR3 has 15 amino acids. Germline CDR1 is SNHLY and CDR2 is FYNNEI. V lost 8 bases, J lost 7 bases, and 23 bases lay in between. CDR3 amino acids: CASSLNTRNSGTQYF. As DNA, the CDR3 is TGTGCCAGCTCCTTGAACACTCGGAATTCAGGGACCCAGTACTTC. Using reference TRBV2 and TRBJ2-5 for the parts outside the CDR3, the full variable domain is EPEVTQTPSHQVTQMGQEVILRCVPISNHLYFYWYRQILGQKVEFLVSFYNNEISEKSEIFDDQFSVERPDGSNFTLKIRSTKLEDSAMYFCASSLNTRNSGTQYFGPGTRLLVL.

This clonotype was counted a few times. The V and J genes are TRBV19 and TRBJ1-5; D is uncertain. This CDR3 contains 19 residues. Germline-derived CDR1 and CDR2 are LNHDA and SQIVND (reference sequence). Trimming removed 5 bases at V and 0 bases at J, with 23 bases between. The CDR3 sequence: CASSLGRGLRAYSNQPQHF. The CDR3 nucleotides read TGTGCCAGTAGTCTAGGGAGAGGCCTGAGGGCATATAGCAATCAGCCCCAGCATTTT.

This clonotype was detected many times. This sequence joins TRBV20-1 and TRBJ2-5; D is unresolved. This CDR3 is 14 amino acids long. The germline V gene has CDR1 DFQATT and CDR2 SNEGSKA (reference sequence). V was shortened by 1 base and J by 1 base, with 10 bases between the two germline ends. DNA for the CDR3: TGCAGTGCTAGAGGTACCAGCCGCCAAGAGACCCAGTACTTC. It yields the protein CSARGTSRQETQYF.

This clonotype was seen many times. The CDR3 loop is CSASGLAGYQETQYF. CDR3 DNA: TGCAGTGCCTCCGGACTAGCGGGATACCAAGAGACCCAGTACTTC. The chain uses TRBV20-1 and TRBJ2-5; 12 bases are a match to TRBD2. This CDR3 has 15 residues. Germline loops: CDR1 DFQATT, CDR2 SNEGSKA (reference sequence). V shed 6 bases and J 0 bases; nucleotides not matched to a gene: 5.

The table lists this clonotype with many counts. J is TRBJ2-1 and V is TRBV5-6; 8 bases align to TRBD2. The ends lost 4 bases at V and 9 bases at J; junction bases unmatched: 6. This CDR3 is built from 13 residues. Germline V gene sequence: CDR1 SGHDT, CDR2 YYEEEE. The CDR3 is CASSTGLVGEQFF. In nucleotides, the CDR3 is TGTGCCAGCAGCACGGGACTAGTAGGTGAGCAGTTCTTC.

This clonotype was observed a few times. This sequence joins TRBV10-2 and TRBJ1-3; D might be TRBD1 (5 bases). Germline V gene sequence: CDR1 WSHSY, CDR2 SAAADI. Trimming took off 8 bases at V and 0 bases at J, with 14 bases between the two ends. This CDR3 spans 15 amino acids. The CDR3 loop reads CASRGSTFSGNTIYF. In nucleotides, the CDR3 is TGCGCCAGCCGGGGGAGTACCTTCTCTGGAAACACCATATATTTT.

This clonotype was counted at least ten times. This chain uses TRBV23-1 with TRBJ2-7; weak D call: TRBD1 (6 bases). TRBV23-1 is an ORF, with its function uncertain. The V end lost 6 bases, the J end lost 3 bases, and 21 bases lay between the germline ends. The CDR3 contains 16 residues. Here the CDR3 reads CASRPSQGSTYYEQYF. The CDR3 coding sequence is TGCGCCAGCAGGCCCTCTCAGGGGTCGACGTACTACGAGCAGTACTTC.

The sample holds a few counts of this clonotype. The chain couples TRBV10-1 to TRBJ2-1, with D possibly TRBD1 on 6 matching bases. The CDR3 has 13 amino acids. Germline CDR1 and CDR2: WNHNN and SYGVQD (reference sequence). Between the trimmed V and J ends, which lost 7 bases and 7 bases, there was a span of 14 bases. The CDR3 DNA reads TGCGCCAGCAATCAATACAGGGAAAATGAGCAGTTCTTC. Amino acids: CASNQYRENEQFF.

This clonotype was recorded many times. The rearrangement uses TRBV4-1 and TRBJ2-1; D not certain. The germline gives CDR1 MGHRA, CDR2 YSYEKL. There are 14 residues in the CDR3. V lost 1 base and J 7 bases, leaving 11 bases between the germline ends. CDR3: CASSQAGEANEQFF. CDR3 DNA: TGCGCCAGCAGCCAAGCGGGTGAGGCGAATGAGCAGTTCTTC.

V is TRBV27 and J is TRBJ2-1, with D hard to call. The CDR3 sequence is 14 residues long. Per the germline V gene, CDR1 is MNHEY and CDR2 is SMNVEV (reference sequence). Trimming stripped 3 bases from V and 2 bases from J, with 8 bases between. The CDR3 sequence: CASSFDVAYNEQFF. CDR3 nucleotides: TGTGCCAGCAGTTTTGACGTTGCCTACAATGAGCAGTTCTTC.

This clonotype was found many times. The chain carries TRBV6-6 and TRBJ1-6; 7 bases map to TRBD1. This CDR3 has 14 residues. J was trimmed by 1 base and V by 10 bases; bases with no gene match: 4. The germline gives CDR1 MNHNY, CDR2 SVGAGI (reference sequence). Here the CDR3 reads CATVTGSYNSPLHF. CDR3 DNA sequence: TGTGCCACCGTGACAGGGTCCTATAATTCACCCCTCCACTTT.

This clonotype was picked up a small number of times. The CDR3 DNA reads TGTGCCAGCAGCGGACTAGCGGGAGTTAGTGAGCAGTTCTTC. Amino acid sequence: CASSGLAGVSEQFF. The genes are TRBV7-9 and TRBJ2-1, with 13 bases aligning to TRBD2. The CDR3 extends over 14 amino acids. The V gene's germline CDR1 is SEHNR and CDR2 FQNEAQ (reference sequence). V was clipped by 5 bases and J by 9 bases; unmatched bases: 4.

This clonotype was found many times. The CDR3: CASSLIGSGSYQETQYF. The CDR3, as DNA: TGTGCCAGCAGTTTAATAGGTAGCGGGAGCTACCAAGAGACCCAGTACTTC. The V and J genes are TRBV12-3 or TRBV12-4 and TRBJ2-5; 9 bases align to TRBD2. J was trimmed by 0 bases and V by 2 bases; bases with no gene match: 7. CDR3 length equals 17 residues.

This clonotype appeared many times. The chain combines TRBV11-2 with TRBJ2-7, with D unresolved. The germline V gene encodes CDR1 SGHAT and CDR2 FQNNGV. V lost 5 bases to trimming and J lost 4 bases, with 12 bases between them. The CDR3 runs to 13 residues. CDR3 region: CASSLQTAYEQYF. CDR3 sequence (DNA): TGTGCCAGCAGCCTACAAACGGCGTACGAGCAGTACTTC.

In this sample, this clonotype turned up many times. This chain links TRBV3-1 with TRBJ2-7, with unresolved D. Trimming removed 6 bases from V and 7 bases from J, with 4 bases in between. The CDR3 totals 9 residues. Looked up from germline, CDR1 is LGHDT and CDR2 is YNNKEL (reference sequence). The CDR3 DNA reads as TGTGCCAGCAGTCTGGAGCAGTACGTC. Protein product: CASSLEQYV.

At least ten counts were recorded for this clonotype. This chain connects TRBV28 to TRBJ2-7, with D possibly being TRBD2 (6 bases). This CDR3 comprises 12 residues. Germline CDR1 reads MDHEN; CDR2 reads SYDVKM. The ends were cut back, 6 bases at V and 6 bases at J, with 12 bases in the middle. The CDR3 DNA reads TGTGCCAGCAGCCTCACTAGCAGCGAGCAGTACTTC. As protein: CASSLTSSEQYF. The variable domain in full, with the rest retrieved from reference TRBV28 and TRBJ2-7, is DVKVTQSSRYLVKRTGEKVFLECVQDMDHENMFWYRQDPGLGLRLIYFSYDVKMKEKGDIPEGYSVSREKKERFSLILESASTNQTSMYLCASSLTSSEQYFGPGTRLTVT.

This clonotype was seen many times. The CDR3 DNA sequence: TGTGCCAGCAGCTTAGGAGCGGGTATCACAGATACGCAGTATTTT. The encoded protein is CASSLGAGITDTQYF. The chain combines TRBV11-2 with TRBJ2-3; D is perhaps TRBD2 (6 bases). The CDR3 has 15 amino acids. Per the germline V gene, CDR1 is SGHAT and CDR2 is FQNNGV. The ends were cut back, 1 base at V and 2 bases at J, with 10 bases in the middle.